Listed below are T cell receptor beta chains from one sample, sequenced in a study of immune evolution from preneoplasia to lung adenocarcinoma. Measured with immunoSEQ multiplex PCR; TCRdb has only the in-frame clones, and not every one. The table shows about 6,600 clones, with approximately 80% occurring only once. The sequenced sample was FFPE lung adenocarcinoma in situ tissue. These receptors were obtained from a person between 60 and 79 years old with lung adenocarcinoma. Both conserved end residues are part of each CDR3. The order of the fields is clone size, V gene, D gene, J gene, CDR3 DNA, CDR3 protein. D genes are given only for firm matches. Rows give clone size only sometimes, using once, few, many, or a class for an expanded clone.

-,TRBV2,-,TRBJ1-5,TGTGCCAGCAGTTCTGAACAGACAGCGAGCAATCAGCCCCAGCATTTT,CASSSEQTASNQPQHF
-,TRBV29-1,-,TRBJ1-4,TGCAGCGGCCAAAGGGGAACTAATGAAAAACTGTTTTTT,CSGQRGTNEKLFF
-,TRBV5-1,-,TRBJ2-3,TGCGCCAGCAGCGATCCCTCGGGAGGGGGCGTGAATACGCAGTATTTT,CASSDPSGGGVNTQYF
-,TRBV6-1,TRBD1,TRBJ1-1,TGTGCCAGCATTTCGGACAGGGCGAACACTGAAGCTTTCTTT,CASISDRANTEAFF
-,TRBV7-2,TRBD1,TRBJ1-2,TGTGCCAGCAGCCCCGGGACAGGGAAGGCGGGCTACACCTTC,CASSPGTGKAGYTF
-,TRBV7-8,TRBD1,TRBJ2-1,TGTGCCAGCAGCTTAGCGAGGACAGGGCTGGCGGAGCAGTTCTTC,CASSLARTGLAEQFF
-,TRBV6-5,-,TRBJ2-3,TGTGCCAGCAGACCCGGACCTAGTACCACAGATACGCAGTATTTT,CASRPGPSTTDTQYF
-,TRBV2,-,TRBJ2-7,TGTGCCAGCAGTGAAGAAGGGATCTCCTACGAGCAGTACTTC,CASSEEGISYEQYF
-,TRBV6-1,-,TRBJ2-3,TGTGCCAGCAGTGCGGAACAGGAGCCCGCAAATACGCAGTATTTT,CASSAEQEPANTQYF
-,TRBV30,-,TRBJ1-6,TGTGCCTGGAGTACTGTTGGGGGACGGATAAATTCACCCCTCCACTTT,CAWSTVGGRINSPLHF
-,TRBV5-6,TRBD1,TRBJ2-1,TGTGCCAGCAGACCCCTCGAGGACAGGGGGCAAGAGCAGTTCTTC,CASRPLEDRGQEQFF
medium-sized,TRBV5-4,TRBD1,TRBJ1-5,TGTGCCAGCAGCTCAGGCGGGACAGGGGGAAATCAGCCCCAGCATTTT,CASSSGGTGGNQPQHF
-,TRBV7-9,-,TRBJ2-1,TGTGCCAGCGATCGGCAGGGGAGGACGGATGAGCAGTTCTTC,CASDRQGRTDEQFF
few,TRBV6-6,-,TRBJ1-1,TGTGCCAGCGTCACCCGGACCGGGACGGAGAACACTGAAGCTTTCTTT,CASVTRTGTENTEAFF
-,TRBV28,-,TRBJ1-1,TGTGCCAGCAGGTCTACAGGGATTGGAGCTTTCTTT,CASRSTGIGAFF
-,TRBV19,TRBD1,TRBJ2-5,TGTGCCAGTAGTGCCTCCGGGACAGGGGGAGAGACCCAGTACTTC,CASSASGTGGETQYF
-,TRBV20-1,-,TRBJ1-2,TGCAGTGCCCCGAACTATGGCTACACCTTC,CSAPNYGYTF
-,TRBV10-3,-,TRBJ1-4,TGTGCCATCAGTGAGTCTCCGGCAGGGGTCGATGAAAAACTGTTTTTT,CAISESPAGVDEKLFF
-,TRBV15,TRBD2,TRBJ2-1,TGTGCCACCAGCCCAGCGGGGTGGGCTGAGCAGTTCTTC,CATSPAGWAEQFF
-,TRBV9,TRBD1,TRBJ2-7,TGTGCCAGCAGCCGAGACAGGGTCTACGAGCAGTACTTC,CASSRDRVYEQYF
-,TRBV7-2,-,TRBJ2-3,TGTGCCAGCAGCCGAGCGGGGAGGGGGGATACGCAGTATTTT,CASSRAGRGDTQYF
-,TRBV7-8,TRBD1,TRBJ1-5,TGTGCCAGCAGCCGCCGGACAGGGGGCGCTTATAGCAATCAGCCCCAGCATTTT,CASSRRTGGAYSNQPQHF
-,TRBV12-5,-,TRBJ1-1,TGTGCTAGTGGTTCGCTGACTGGGACTGAAGCTTTCTTT,CASGSLTGTEAFF
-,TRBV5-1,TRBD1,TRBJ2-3,TGCGCCAGAAGTAGGAGACCTGGACAGGGCAATTACACAGATACGCAGTATTTT,CARSRRPGQGNYTDTQYF
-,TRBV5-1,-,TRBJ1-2,TGCGCCAGCAGCTTAAGCCCTAACTATGGCTACACCTTC,CASSLSPNYGYTF
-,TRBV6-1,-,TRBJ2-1,TGTGCCAGCAGCTTCGACAATGAGCAGTTCTTC,CASSFDNEQFF
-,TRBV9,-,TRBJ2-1,TGTGCCAGCAGCGTGAACTATAACAATGAGCAGTTCTTC,CASSVNYNNEQFF
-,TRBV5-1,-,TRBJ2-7,TGCGCCAGCAGCCCGACGTGGGGGGAATACGAGCAGTACTTC,CASSPTWGEYEQYF
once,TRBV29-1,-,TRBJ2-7,TGCAGCGTTGGACCAGCAGGCACCTACGAGCAGTACTTC,CSVGPAGTYEQYF
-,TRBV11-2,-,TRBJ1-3,TGTGCCAGCAGCTTCGGTATCTCTGGAAACACCATATATTTT,CASSFGISGNTIYF
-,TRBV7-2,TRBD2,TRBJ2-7,TGTGCCAGCAGACCTCCGGGACTAGCGGTGGGATACGAGCAGTACTTC,CASRPPGLAVGYEQYF
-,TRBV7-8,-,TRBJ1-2,TGTGCCAGCAGCTTAGATTCGGAACGGAACTATGGCTACACCTTC,CASSLDSERNYGYTF
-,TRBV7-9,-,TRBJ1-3,TGTGCCAGCAGCCAGAAGACAGGCTCTGGAAACACCATATATTTT,CASSQKTGSGNTIYF
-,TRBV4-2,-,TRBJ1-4,TGTGCCAGCAGCCTCCGGGACGGCAATGAAAAACTGTTTTTT,CASSLRDGNEKLFF
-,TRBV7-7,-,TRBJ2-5,TGTGCTAGCAGCTTAGGTTCGGAGACCCAGTACTTC,CASSLGSETQYF
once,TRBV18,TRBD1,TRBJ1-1,TGTGCCAGCTCCTTCTCACAGGGGTTTCGGGATGAAGCTTTCTTT,CASSFSQGFRDEAFF
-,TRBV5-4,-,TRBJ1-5,TGTGCCAGCAGCTTGGGAGGGGAGGGATATAATCAGCCCCAGCATTTT,CASSLGGEGYNQPQHF
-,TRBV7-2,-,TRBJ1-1,TGTGCCAGCAGCTTATTGAGGAGTGAAGCTTTCTTT,CASSLLRSEAFF
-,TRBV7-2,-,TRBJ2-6,TGTGCCAGCAGCTTAACGGGCTCTGGGGCCAACGTCCTGACTTTC,CASSLTGSGANVLTF
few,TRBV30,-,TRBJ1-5,TGTGCCTGGAGTGTTTTTCTGGGGAATCAGCCCCAGCATTTT,CAWSVFLGNQPQHF
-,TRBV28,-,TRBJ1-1,TGTGCCAGCAGTCCCCGAGGAGGGATTGAAGCTTTCTTT,CASSPRGGIEAFF
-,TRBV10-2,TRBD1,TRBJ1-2,TGCGCCTGCCTCGAGACAGGGACTCGGGGCTACACCTTC,CACLETGTRGYTF
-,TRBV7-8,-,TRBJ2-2,TGTGCCAGCAGCTTAGAGGGTCAGCTACCGGGAAGAACCGGGGAGCTGTTTTTT,CASSLEGQLPGRTGELFF
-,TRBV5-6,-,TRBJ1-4,TGTGCCAGCAGCCTCACTAATGAAAAACTGTTTTTT,CASSLTNEKLFF
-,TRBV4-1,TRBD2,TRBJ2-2,TGCGCCAGCAGCCAAGATCGGTGGGGGGGGAACACCGGGGAGCTGTTTTTT,CASSQDRWGGNTGELFF
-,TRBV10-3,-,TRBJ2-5,TGTGCCATCAGTGCGGACCGGCAAGAGACCCAGTACTTC,CAISADRQETQYF
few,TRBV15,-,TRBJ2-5,TGTGCCACCAGCAGAAATCTCGGCAGGTCCAAAGAGACCCAGTACTTC,CATSRNLGRSKETQYF
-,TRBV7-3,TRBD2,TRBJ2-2,TGTGCCAGCAGCTTAACCCTCCTAGCGGGTAATAACGGGGAGCTGTTTTTT,CASSLTLLAGNNGELFF
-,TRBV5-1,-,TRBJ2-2,TGCGCCAGCACCAGAGGGGGACAACATACCGGGGAGCTGTTTTTT,CASTRGGQHTGELFF
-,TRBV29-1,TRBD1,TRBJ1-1,TGCAGCGTTGTGGCAGGGGGTGCCACTGAAGCTTTCTTT,CSVVAGGATEAFF
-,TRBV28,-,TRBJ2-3,TGTGCCAGCAGGACAGGTGCTAGCACAGATACGCAGTATTTT,CASRTGASTDTQYF
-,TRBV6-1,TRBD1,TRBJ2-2,TGCGACAGGGGAAGAACCGGGGAGCTGTTTTTT,CDRGRTGELFF
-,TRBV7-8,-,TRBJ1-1,TGTGCCAGCAGGGCAGGGGTTGCGGACACTGAAGCTTTCTTT,CASRAGVADTEAFF
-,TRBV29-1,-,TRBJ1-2,TGCAGCGTCGTCCAACAGGGTAATTTTGGCTACACCTTC,CSVVQQGNFGYTF
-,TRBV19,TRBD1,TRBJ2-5,TGTGCCAGTAGTTCGAGAGACAGGGCTGGGGAGACCCAGTACTTC,CASSSRDRAGETQYF
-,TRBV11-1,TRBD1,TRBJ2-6,TGTGCCAGCAGCTTCCGGACAGGGGGCTTCTCTGGGGCCAACGTCCTGACTTTC,CASSFRTGGFSGANVLTF
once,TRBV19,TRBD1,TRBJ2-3,TGTGCCAGTAGTCAGGGGGCACAATTGTATACAGATACGCAGTATTTT,CASSQGAQLYTDTQYF